The 4 T cell receptor beta chains presented below share a single source sample, sequenced in a study of control samples from healthy donors and cancer patients. Sequencing was performed with immunoSEQ multiplex PCR; in TCRdb, only in-frame clones are kept and a portion is missing. The repertoire holds approximately 52,000 clones, approximately 86% seen once, with approximately 4% in the top ten. The sequencing input was blood. The receptors were sampled from a man aged 45-65 years in good health.

The chain combines TRBV6-5 with TRBJ2-2; possibly TRBD2 for D (6 bases). CDR1 and CDR2 from the germline V gene are MNHEY and SVGAGI. V lost 7 bases and J lost 1, with 10 bases in between. This CDR3 comprises 14 residues. The CDR3 bases are TGTGCCAGCAAATGGGAGGTGAACACCGGGGAGCTGTTTTTT. Protein product: CASKWEVNTGELFF.

The chain links TRBV28 to TRBJ1-2; no clear D. Trimming stripped 6 bases from V and 0 bases from J, with 8 bases between. The germline V gene encodes CDR1 MDHEN and CDR2 SYDVKM. The CDR3 sequence is 13 residues long. CDR3: CASRRTANYGYTF. The DNA for the CDR3 is TGTGCCAGCAGAAGGACGGCTAACTATGGCTACACCTTC.

This chain connects TRBV19 to TRBJ2-3, with D tentatively TRBD1 (5 bases). Germline CDR1 and CDR2: LNHDA and SQIVND (reference sequence). This CDR3 contains 13 residues. With 4 bases removed from V and 1 base from J, the gap between germline ends came to 6 bases. CDR3 loop: CASSKGGTDTQYF. The CDR3 bases are TGTGCCAGTAGTAAAGGGGGCACAGATACGCAGTATTTT. The variable domain in full, completed from reference TRBV19 and TRBJ2-3, reads DGGITQSPKYLFRKEGQNVTLSCEQNLNHDAMYWYRQDPGQGLRLIYYSQIVNDFQKGDIAEGYSVSREKKESFPLTVTSAQKNPTAFYLCASSKGGTDTQYFGPGTRLTVL.

The J gene is TRBJ2-3, the V gene TRBV4-3; D perhaps matches TRBD2 (5 bases). V was cut by 0 bases and J by 2 bases, with 12 bases left in between. There are 16 residues in the CDR3. Germline CDR1 LGHNA, CDR2 YSLEER. The CDR3 DNA follows: TGCGCCAGCAGCCAAGAGTTTACCGGGGTCACAGATACGCAGTATTTT. This sequence encodes CASSQEFTGVTDTQYF.